This passage covers 28 T cell receptor beta chains from one sample sequenced in a study of T cells in Graves' hyperthyroidism and ophthalmopathy. The CDR3 regions of TCR beta were amplified from RNA transcripts. During a first-round RT-PCR of the TCR CDR3, the HTBI primer set was used. TCRdb redid the calling of the multiplex PCR reads with MiXCR, one entry per CDR3 protein. There are approximately 330,000 distinct CDR3 sequences in the sample; over 15% occur only once, and approximately 49% lies in the top ten. Sequencing input: blood. The source is a woman aged 45-60 years with Graves' hyperthyroidism.

This clonotype was detected only once. This chain connects TRBV12-3 or TRBV12-4 to TRBJ1-3, with a possible D match to TRBD1 (5 bases). The CDR3 is 16 residues long. The V end lost 3 bases, the J end lost 4 bases, and 16 bases lay between the germline ends. CDR3 loop: CASSLNPGRYGNTIYF. The DNA for the CDR3 is TGTGCCAGCAGTTTGAACCCAGGGAGATACGGAAACACCATATATTTT.

This chain joins TRBV12-3 or TRBV12-4 and TRBJ1-2, with 9 bases lining up with TRBD1. This CDR3 contains 15 residues. V shed 5 bases, J shed 5 bases, and the junction held 9 bases outside the gene matches. CDR3 in DNA: TGTGCCAGCAGTCCCGGACAGGGGATGGGGTATGGCTACACCTTC. This gives the protein CASSPGQGMGYGYTF.

The V gene is TRBV2, the J gene TRBJ2-2; no clear D. Germline CDR1 reads SNHLY; CDR2 reads FYNNEI. Trimming shortened V by 7 bases and J by 1 base, and 10 bases separated the two germline ends. There are 14 residues in the CDR3. CDR3 sequence: CASKKTLNTGELFF. The CDR3 nucleotides are TGTGCCAGCAAAAAGACTCTGAACACCGGGGAGCTGTTTTTT.

This clonotype has ten or more counts. The chain uses TRBV7-2 and TRBJ2-3, with TRBD2 matching over 9 bases. This CDR3 contains 17 residues. V was pared by 6 bases and J by 7 bases, with 17 bases of the junction left unmatched. CDR1 is SGHTA and CDR2 is FQGNSA in the germline V gene. The CDR3 DNA reads TGTGCCAGCAGTTGGGGAATCGTAGGACTAGCGTCCTATACGCAGTATTTT. It encodes CASSWGIVGLASYTQYF.

This chain connects TRBV20-1 to TRBJ2-2; TRBD1 matches at 8 bases. Germline-derived CDR1 and CDR2 are DFQATT and SNEGSKA (reference sequence). V lost 2 bases, J lost 4 bases, and 6 bases stayed unmatched. This CDR3 has 15 residues. The CDR3 loop is CSARKGQATTGELFF. The CDR3, as DNA: TGCAGTGCTAGAAAGGGACAGGCCACCACCGGGGAGCTGTTTTTT.

At least ten counts were recorded for this clonotype. The V gene is TRBV7-3, the J gene TRBJ2-3; D not certain. Germline CDR1 and CDR2: SGHTA and FQGTGA. V was shortened by 0 bases and J by 4 bases, with 14 bases between the two germline ends. CDR3 length equals 16 residues. This CDR3 is CASSLTGTSLADTQYF. The CDR3 DNA follows: TGTGCCAGCAGCTTAACCGGCACCTCCCTCGCAGATACGCAGTATTTT. Full variable domain (missing parts from reference TRBV7-3 and TRBJ2-3): GAGVSQTPSNKVTEKGKYVELRCDPISGHTALYWYRQSLGQGPEFLIYFQGTGAADDSGLPNDRFFAVRPEGSVSTLKIQRTERGDSAVYLCASSLTGTSLADTQYFGPGTRLTVL.

In this sample, this clonotype turned up many times. The chain combines TRBV6-1 with TRBJ2-7; 7 bases are shared with TRBD2. Germline CDR1 MNHNS, CDR2 SASEGT. Trimming took 2 bases from V and 4 from J; bases not matched to a gene: 23. This CDR3 is built from 20 residues. Here the CDR3 reads CASSEFVWKGGRAVEYEQYF. The CDR3 region has the DNA TGTGCCAGCAGTGAATTCGTATGGAAGGGTGGGAGGGCCGTTGAGTACGAGCAGTACTTC.

The chain links TRBV7-9 to TRBJ1-6; 7 bases match TRBD1. Per germline, CDR1 SEHNR and CDR2 FQNEAQ (reference sequence). The CDR3 totals 15 residues. Trimming cost V 7 bases and J 6 bases; bases outside gene matches: 9. The DNA of the CDR3 is TGTGCCAGCAAGACAGGGAACGGGGCTAATTCACCCCTCCACTTT. Amino acids: CASKTGNGANSPLHF.

This clonotype was seen ten or more times. The V and J genes are TRBV28 and TRBJ2-3; tentatively, D is TRBD2 (6 bases). Germline values: CDR1 MDHEN, CDR2 SYDVKM. The CDR3 has 20 amino acids. Between the trimmed V and J ends, which lost 2 bases and 0 bases, there was a span of 24 bases. This CDR3 reads CASSLRLAQGFPFSTDTQYF. The CDR3 DNA is TGTGCCAGCAGTTTAAGGCTAGCGCAAGGTTTCCCCTTTAGCACAGATACGCAGTATTTT.

This rearrangement joins TRBV30 to TRBJ1-2; unclear D gene. The CDR3 has 14 residues. V dropped 1 base and J dropped 2 bases, with 11 bases sitting between them. Looked up from germline, CDR1 is GTSNPN and CDR2 is SVGIG (reference sequence). The CDR3 spells CAWSANTGNYGYTF. In nucleotides, the CDR3 is TGTGCCTGGAGTGCGAATACGGGGAACTATGGCTACACCTTC.

Comment on this clonotype: A read error may be the cause here, since a much bigger clone is one base away. A read error is likely, as this CDR3 ends without the conserved phenylalanine or tryptophan. V usage is TRBV29-1 and J usage is TRBJ1-2; D is ambiguous. Trimming took off 4 bases at V and 4 bases at J, with 10 bases between the two ends. This CDR3 contains 12 residues. Germline V gives CDR1 SQVTM, CDR2 ANQGSEA. CDR3 in amino acids: CSVGEGPYGYTL. CDR3 nucleotides: TGCAGCGTTGGGGAAGGGCCCTATGGCTACACCCTC.

This clonotype was seen ten or more times. V and J are TRBV5-1 and TRBJ2-1; 11 bases fit TRBD2. V gave up 3 bases and J gave up 6 bases; unmatched junction bases: 11. CDR3 length: 17 amino acids. Germline V gene data show CDR1 as SGHRS and CDR2 as YFSETQ. The CDR3 DNA reads as TGCGCCAGCAGCTCCAGAACTAGCGGGGGTGCAGTCAATGAGCAGTTCTTC. It encodes CASSSRTSGGAVNEQFF.

This clonotype appeared many times. The rearrangement links TRBV7-2 to TRBJ2-1; D is undetermined. Germline CDR1 is SGHTA and CDR2 is FQGNSA. The V end was cut by 1 base, the J end by 5 bases, with 15 bases between. CDR3 length equals 16 residues. The CDR3 protein is CASSLVLGDIHNEQFF. CDR3 nucleotides: TGTGCCAGCAGCTTAGTTTTGGGTGACATCCACAATGAGCAGTTCTTC.

This clonotype was seen repeatedly, ten times or more. The chain carries TRBV6-1 and TRBJ2-7, with 11 bases that match TRBD1. Germline V lookup: CDR1 MNHNS, CDR2 SASEGT. CDR3 length equals 15 residues. J lost 4 bases, V lost 2 bases, and 4 bases had no gene match. The CDR3 reads CASSERDRGSYEQYV. The CDR3 DNA reads as TGTGCCAGCAGTGAAAGGGACAGGGGGTCGTACGAGCAGTACGTC.

At least ten counts were recorded for this clonotype. The rearrangement links TRBV3-1 to TRBJ1-2; D might be TRBD1 (5 bases). V lost 0 bases to trimming and J lost 6 bases, with 11 bases between them. Germline V lookup: CDR1 LGHDT, CDR2 YNNKEL (reference sequence). This CDR3 comprises 14 residues. CDR3 in DNA: TGTGCCAGCAGCCAAGATCAAGGGGATGATGGCTACACCTTC. Its protein product is CASSQDQGDDGYTF.

This clonotype was seen only a few times. The chain links TRBV19 to TRBJ2-5; D remains unclear. Germline CDR1 is LNHDA and CDR2 is SQIVND (reference sequence). The CDR3 is made up of 13 amino acids. Deletions cut 3 bases from V and 6 bases from J, with 11 bases between. This CDR3 reads CASSISAEQTQYF. The CDR3 region has the DNA TGTGCCAGTAGTATTTCAGCCGAACAGACCCAGTACTTC.

Many counts were recorded for this clonotype. The rearrangement joins TRBV6-2 or TRBV6-3 to TRBJ1-1; no clear D. V lost 0 bases and J lost 1, with 3 bases in between. From germline, CDR1 is MNHEY and CDR2 SVGEGT. The CDR3 is 13 amino acids. For the CDR3, the DNA is TGTGCCAGCAGTTACTCGAAGAACACTGAAGCTTTCTTT. Protein: CASSYSKNTEAFF.

This clonotype was detected ten times or more. The chain is built from TRBV20-1 and TRBJ1-3, with D uncertain. This CDR3 has 15 residues. Germline-derived CDR1 and CDR2 are DFQATT and SNEGSKA (reference sequence). With 3 bases removed from V and 4 bases from J, the gap between germline ends came to 16 bases. The CDR3 nucleotides read TGCAGTGCTAGGGGCCCAAACTCACTAGGAAACACCATATATTTT. Its translation is CSARGPNSLGNTIYF.

V is TRBV14 and J is TRBJ2-4; D gene unclear. The V end was cut by 1 base, the J end by 7 bases, with 5 bases between. The CDR3 is 12 residues long. Germline V gives CDR1 SGHDN, CDR2 FVKESK. The CDR3 nucleotides read TGTGCCAGCAGCCAAGCCTCTAACATTCAGTACTTC. As protein: CASSQASNIQYF.

This clonotype came up a few times. V and J are TRBV5-1 and TRBJ1-2, with 7 positions matching TRBD1. CDR1 and CDR2 (germline): SGHRS, YFSETQ. The CDR3 is 14 amino acids. Trimming removed 4 bases from V and 5 bases from J; junction bases left unmatched: 8. In nucleotides, the CDR3 is TGCGCCAGCAGCCCGGGACAGCCAACTTATGGCTACACCTTC. This sequence encodes CASSPGQPTYGYTF.

In this sample, this clonotype turned up many times. V and J are TRBV4-1 and TRBJ2-1; 10 bases map to TRBD2. V lost 0 bases to trimming and J lost 5 bases; unmatched junction nucleotides: 4. The CDR3 is made up of 16 amino acids. From germline, CDR1 is MGHRA and CDR2 YSYEKL. The CDR3: CASSQDNLAGDNEQFF. CDR3 nucleotides: TGCGCCAGCAGCCAAGACAATCTAGCGGGAGACAATGAGCAGTTCTTC.

The V and J genes are TRBV6-1 and TRBJ1-1; 7 bases map to TRBD1. J was trimmed by 5 bases and V by 6 bases; bases with no gene match: 9. The CDR3 extends over 14 amino acids. From germline, CDR1 is MNHNS and CDR2 SASEGT. CDR3 nucleotides: TGTGCCAGCAGAGGGACAGTTTGGGATACTGAAGCTTTCTTT. Its protein is CASRGTVWDTEAFF.

This clonotype appeared many times. This sequence joins TRBV7-9 and TRBJ1-2; the D is unclear. V was cut by 7 bases and J by 6 bases, with 12 bases left in between. CDR3 length: 12 amino acids. The germline V gene has CDR1 SEHNR and CDR2 FQNEAQ (reference sequence). The CDR3 DNA sequence: TGTGCCAGCAACTCTCAGGAGCATGGCTACACCTTC. Encoded protein: CASNSQEHGYTF. The full variable domain, with the rest looked up from reference TRBV7-9 and TRBJ1-2, is DTGVSQNPRHKITKRGQNVTFRCDPISEHNRLYWYRQTLGQGPEFLTYFQNEAQLEKSRLLSDRFSAERPKGSFSTLEIQRTEQGDSAMYLCASNSQEHGYTFGSGTRLTVV.

The chain couples TRBV11-2 to TRBJ1-3, with TRBD1 as a possible D gene (5 bases). The CDR3 covers 15 residues. CDR1 and CDR2 from the germline V gene are SGHAT and FQNNGV. The V end was cut by 4 bases, the J end by 7 bases, with 17 bases between. CDR3 bases: TGTGCCAGCAGCTACCACAGAACAGGAGGGAACACCATATATTTT. Translated: CASSYHRTGGNTIYF.

The table lists this clonotype with a count of one. The V and J genes are TRBV20-1 and TRBJ2-6; D unresolved. V was shortened by 3 bases and J by 0 bases, with 6 bases between the two germline ends. The CDR3 has 14 residues. CDR1 and CDR2 (germline): DFQATT, SNEGSKA (reference sequence). The CDR3 nucleotides read TGCAGTGCTAGTCGGATCTCTGGGGCCAACGTCCTGACTTTC. Its translation: CSASRISGANVLTF.

There are many counts of this clonotype. The gene calls are TRBV28 and TRBJ1-2; 7 nucleotides line up with TRBD1. V gave up 4 bases and J gave up 4 bases; unmatched junction bases: 0. Germline assignment: CDR1 MDHEN and CDR2 SYDVKM. There are 12 residues in the CDR3. As DNA, the CDR3 is TGTGCCAGCAGTTGGGACAGCTATGGCTACACCTTC. It encodes CASSWDSYGYTF.

The sample holds many counts of this clonotype. This chain joins TRBV28 and TRBJ1-5; D is possibly TRBD1 (6 bases). CDR1 is MDHEN and CDR2 is SYDVKM in the germline V gene. This CDR3 is 13 amino acids long. With 4 bases removed from V and 6 bases from J, the gap between germline ends came to 10 bases. CDR3 loop: CASSSSGAQPQHF. CDR3 DNA sequence: TGTGCCAGCAGTTCTTCAGGGGCTCAGCCCCAGCATTTT.

The J gene is TRBJ1-6, the V gene TRBV19; D remains unclear. V shed 4 bases and J shed 9 bases, with 13 bases lying between them. The CDR3 extends over 14 amino acids. Germline CDR1 reads LNHDA; CDR2 reads SQIVND (reference sequence). This chain's CDR3 is CASSNEALASPLHF. CDR3 nucleotide sequence: TGTGCCAGTAGTAACGAAGCATTAGCTTCACCCCTCCACTTT.